Following are 29 T cell receptor beta chains from one sample sequenced in a study of graft-versus-host responses after intestinal transplantation. The assay was immunoSEQ multiplex PCR, and TCRdb's table has in-frame clones only and misses some. The sample includes more than 90,000 clones, about 92% of them seen just once. These receptors' targets are unknown. The material was unstimulated CD8+ T cells sorted from spleen or lymph node cells, obtained before transplant. These receptors came from a human donor who was the organ donor for an intestinal transplant.

V is TRBV6-1 and J is TRBJ1-6; D is undetermined. The CDR3 sequence is 14 residues long. Germline CDR1 MNHNS, CDR2 SASEGT. V was clipped by 4 bases and J by 4 bases, with 8 bases between them. This chain's CDR3 is CASSAGVYNSPLHF. CDR3 in DNA: TGTGCCAGCAGTGCCGGGGTTTATAATTCACCCCTCCACTTT.

The V gene is TRBV4-1, the J gene TRBJ1-3, with 11 nucleotides matching TRBD1. Germline V gene sequence: CDR1 MGHRA, CDR2 YSYEKL. J lost 1 base, V lost 6 bases, and 14 bases had no gene match. CDR3 size: 19 residues. The DNA of the CDR3 is TGCGCCAGCAGTCGGGACAGGGGGATCGGGTGGGGTTCTGGAAACACCATATATTTT. Translated: CASSRDRGIGWGSGNTIYF.

The gene calls are TRBV27 and TRBJ2-1, with 9 bases fitting TRBD2. J lost 4 bases, V lost 6 bases, and 7 bases had no gene match. CDR3 length equals 15 residues. Germline V CDR1 and CDR2: MNHEY, SMNVEV (reference sequence). The CDR3 DNA is TGTGCCAGCAGCCCCCAAGCGGGAGGTTACAATGAGCAGTTCTTC. Translating gives CASSPQAGGYNEQFF.

The V call is TRBV15, the J call TRBJ2-1; 9 bases fit TRBD1. The trim removed 1 base at V and 6 bases at J, leaving 7 bases unmatched. Germline-derived CDR1 and CDR2 are LNHNV and YYDKDF (reference sequence). The CDR3 has 16 amino acids. CDR3 protein: CATSRGWTGEGNEQFF. The CDR3 DNA follows: TGTGCCACCAGCAGAGGTTGGACAGGGGAAGGCAATGAGCAGTTCTTC.

CDR3 in DNA: TGTGCCAGCAGCCTCCTCAGGGTCCACGAGCAGTACTTC. Encoded protein: CASSLLRVHEQYF. J is TRBJ2-7 and V is TRBV4-2; TRBD1 might be the D (5 bases). The V gene lost 4 bases and the J gene lost 5 bases, with 12 bases spanning the gap. The CDR3 sequence is 13 residues long. Germline V gene lookup returns CDR1 LGHNA and CDR2 YNFKEQ.

The chain carries TRBV27 and TRBJ1-4; unclear D gene. The CDR3 runs 15 residues. Between the trimmed V and J ends, which lost 6 bases and 3 bases, there was a span of 14 bases. The V gene's germline CDR1 is MNHEY and CDR2 SMNVEV (reference sequence). Written as DNA, the CDR3 is TGTGCCAGCAGCCGGGAATGGGGAGCTAATGAAAAACTGTTTTTT. This translates into CASSREWGANEKLFF.

This sequence joins TRBV4-1 and TRBJ1-2, with no clear D. Germline CDR1 and CDR2: MGHRA and YSYEKL. Trimming removed 3 bases at V and 10 bases at J, with 15 bases between. This CDR3 contains 13 residues. CDR3 coding DNA: TGCGCCAGCAGCCACCTGGACGATGAAGACTACACCTTC. Translated: CASSHLDDEDYTF.

This clone occurred a few times. V is TRBV28 and J is TRBJ1-5; perhaps TRBD1 as D (6 bases). The CDR3 extends over 16 amino acids. Trimming shortened V by 11 bases and J by 0 bases, and 20 bases separated the two germline ends. Germline V lookup: CDR1 MDHEN, CDR2 SYDVKM. DNA for the CDR3: TGTGCCCTCATGCCCGCCGGACAGTATAGCAATCAGCCCCAGCATTTT. Protein: CALMPAGQYSNQPQHF.

The genes are TRBV4-1 and TRBJ2-1; a weak D match, TRBD1 (6 bases). The CDR3 is made up of 16 amino acids. Germline CDR1 MGHRA, CDR2 YSYEKL. V lost 0 bases to trimming and J lost 7 bases, with 16 bases between them. CDR3 amino acids: CASSQDRGTGRNEQFF. Written as DNA, the CDR3 is TGCGCCAGCAGCCAAGATCGGGGTACAGGGCGGAATGAGCAGTTCTTC.

This clone has a handful of counts. The rearrangement links TRBV5-6 to TRBJ2-7; D call uncertain. This CDR3 is 15 amino acids long. Germline CDR1 SGHDT, CDR2 YYEEEE. The V end was cut by 0 bases, the J end by 3 bases, with 13 bases between. The CDR3 spells CASSLEGYTYYEQYF. CDR3 nucleotide sequence: TGTGCCAGCAGCTTGGAAGGGTACACTTACTACGAGCAGTACTTC.

The chain carries TRBV6-6 and TRBJ2-3; D unclear. V was clipped by 8 bases and J by 4 bases, with 13 bases between them. The germline V gene encodes CDR1 MNHNY and CDR2 SVGAGI (reference sequence). This CDR3 is built from 13 residues. For the CDR3, the DNA is TGTGCCAGCTATACGGGTTGGCCAGATACGCAGTATTTT. Its translation: CASYTGWPDTQYF.

The chain couples TRBV28 to TRBJ2-7; 10 bases map to TRBD1. The germline gives CDR1 MDHEN, CDR2 SYDVKM. CDR3 length equals 13 residues. Trimming removed 6 bases from V and 5 bases from J; junction bases left unmatched: 4. In DNA form, the CDR3 reads TGTGCCAGCAGCCAGACAGGGGGCGACGAGCAGTACTTC. Translating it yields CASSQTGGDEQYF.

The chain combines TRBV21-1 with TRBJ2-7; TRBD2, the D gene given by the table, was not confirmed from the DNA. TRBV21-1 counts as a pseudogene. The CDR3 is made up of 19 amino acids. The CDR3, as DNA: TGTGCCAGCAGCAAAGCCCCAGGACTAGCGGACCTTTTTCCCCACGAGCAGTACTTC. Translating it yields CASSKAPGLADLFPHEQYF.

CDR3 residues: CASSFMGQGPDTQYF. The DNA for the CDR3 is TGTGCCAGCAGCTTCATGGGCCAGGGACCGGATACGCAGTATTTT. The chain is built from TRBV5-4 and TRBJ2-3; perhaps D is TRBD1 or TRBD2 (5 bases each). Germline lookup yields CDR1 SGHNT and CDR2 YYREEE (reference sequence). The CDR3 length is 15 residues. Trimming pared 2 bases from V and 6 bases from J, leaving 16 bases between.

J is TRBJ1-2 and V is TRBV27; no clear D. CDR1 and CDR2 from the germline V gene are MNHEY and SMNVEV (reference sequence). The CDR3 totals 14 residues. Trimming stripped 4 bases from V and 6 bases from J, with 15 bases between. The CDR3: CASSSLDPLNGYTF. CDR3 DNA: TGTGCCAGCAGTTCCCTAGACCCCCTGAATGGCTACACCTTC.

This chain connects TRBV15 to TRBJ2-7; the D is unclear. This CDR3 is 16 amino acids long. Germline values: CDR1 LNHNV, CDR2 YYDKDF (reference sequence). The V end lost 1 base, the J end lost 5 bases, and 18 bases lay between the germline ends. CDR3 sequence (DNA): TGTGCCACCAGCAGAGGAGGCATAGGGTATTCCCACGAGCAGTACTTC. Translated: CATSRGGIGYSHEQYF.

The chain links TRBV19 to TRBJ2-3; D call uncertain. Germline CDR1 and CDR2: LNHDA and SQIVND (reference sequence). Trimming left V 5 bases short and J 0 bases short, with 6 bases between. The CDR3 consists of 13 residues. The CDR3 reads CASSGVSTDTQYF. The CDR3, as DNA: TGTGCCAGTAGTGGGGTTAGCACAGATACGCAGTATTTT. Complete variable domain (other parts from reference TRBV19 and TRBJ2-3): DGGITQSPKYLFRKEGQNVTLSCEQNLNHDAMYWYRQDPGQGLRLIYYSQIVNDFQKGDIAEGYSVSREKKESFPLTVTSAQKNPTAFYLCASSGVSTDTQYFGPGTRLTVL.

The V and J genes are TRBV19 and TRBJ2-7; D assignment may be TRBD1 or TRBD2 (5 bases each). CDR3 length: 13 amino acids. CDR1 is LNHDA and CDR2 is SQIVND in the germline V gene (reference sequence). Between the trimmed V and J ends, which lost 7 bases and 7 bases, there was a span of 17 bases. CDR3 loop: CASIGQGPGEQYF. The CDR3 DNA follows: TGTGCCAGTATAGGGCAGGGTCCGGGGGAGCAGTACTTC.

This clone is a singleton in its sample. The chain joins TRBV28 to TRBJ2-3, with D uncertain. V was pared by 6 bases and J by 2 bases, with 12 bases between. This CDR3 contains 14 residues. In germline, CDR1 is MDHEN, CDR2 SYDVKM. CDR3 nucleotide sequence: TGTGCCAGCAGCTTAGTGAGACCCACAGATACGCAGTATTTT. Encoded protein: CASSLVRPTDTQYF. Based on the CDR3 plus reference TRBV28 and TRBJ2-3, the full variable domain is DVKVTQSSRYLVKRTGEKVFLECVQDMDHENMFWYRQDPGLGLRLIYFSYDVKMKEKGDIPEGYSVSREKKERFSLILESASTNQTSMYLCASSLVRPTDTQYFGPGTRLTVL.

V and J are TRBV28 and TRBJ1-2; perhaps TRBD1 as D (5 bases). The CDR3 consists of 14 residues. Per the germline V gene, CDR1 is MDHEN and CDR2 is SYDVKM. Trimming took off 5 bases at V and 6 bases at J, with 16 bases between the two ends. The CDR3 is CASSPGGRADGYTF. DNA for the CDR3: TGTGCCAGCAGTCCGGGCGGCAGGGCGGATGGCTACACCTTC.

The CDR3 DNA sequence: TGTGCCAGCAGCCATGGATTTTGGACAGGTCGCGAAAAACTGTTTTTT. Encoded protein: CASSHGFWTGREKLFF. The chain recombines TRBV4-2 with TRBJ1-4; 7 bases fit TRBD1. With V trimmed by 3 bases and J by 8 bases, 12 bases remained unmatched. This CDR3 region has 16 residues. Germline V gives CDR1 LGHNA, CDR2 YNFKEQ.

CDR3 amino acids: CASRERPGAGGEQYF. In DNA, the CDR3 is TGTGCCAGCAGAGAGAGACCCGGAGCCGGGGGTGAGCAGTACTTC. V is TRBV6-1 and J is TRBJ2-7; D might be TRBD2 (6 bases). There are 15 residues in the CDR3. Germline lookup yields CDR1 MNHNS and CDR2 SASEGT. The V gene lost 6 bases and the J gene lost 7 bases, with 22 bases spanning the gap.

Details on this clone: The sample holds other DNA sequences that translate to the same CDR3. The V and J genes are TRBV13 and TRBJ2-7, with TRBD2 matching over 11 bases. Trimming took 5 bases from V and 1 from J; bases not matched to a gene: 4. The CDR3 runs 15 residues. Germline loops: CDR1 PRHDT, CDR2 FYEKMQ (reference sequence). CDR3 nucleotide sequence: TGTGCCAGCAGCCCCGGGACTAGCGGTTCCTACGAGCAGTACTTC. Translated, it gives CASSPGTSGSYEQYF.

The rearrangement joins TRBV10-1 to TRBJ2-2, with D unclear. Germline-derived CDR1 and CDR2 are WNHNN and SYGVQD (reference sequence). The CDR3 spans 13 residues. V was shortened by 6 bases and J by 7 bases, with 12 bases between the two germline ends. For the CDR3, the DNA is TGCGCCAGCAGCCCCGGGCCCCACGGGGAGCTGTTTTTT. Translated: CASSPGPHGELFF.

This clone was observed a single time. Here the CDR3 reads CASRRRGMVNTEAFF. In nucleotides, the CDR3 is TGTGCCAGCAGACGTAGGGGGATGGTGAACACTGAAGCTTTCTTT. The rearrangement uses TRBV28 and TRBJ1-1; D possibly corresponds to TRBD1 (6 bases). Germline lookup yields CDR1 MDHEN and CDR2 SYDVKM. V lost 6 bases and J lost 0, with 14 bases in between. This CDR3 has 15 amino acids.

The genes are TRBV4-2 and TRBJ2-7; D not resolved. Trimming shortened V by 1 base and J by 6 bases, and 19 bases separated the two germline ends. Germline values: CDR1 LGHNA, CDR2 YNFKEQ. CDR3 length equals 16 residues. The CDR3 spells CASSQVLLEGAGEQYF. The CDR3 nucleotides read TGTGCCAGCAGCCAAGTCCTCCTCGAAGGCGCTGGCGAGCAGTACTTC.

The V call is TRBV19, the J call TRBJ1-1; a possible D gene is TRBD1 (5 bases). Deletions cut 4 bases from V and 6 bases from J, with 18 bases between. The CDR3 loop spans 15 amino acids. The germline CDR1 and CDR2 sequences are LNHDA and SQIVND (reference sequence). CDR3 sequence (DNA): TGTGCCAGTAGTAGTACCCTCCAGGGACTTTCTGAAGCTTTCTTT. Its protein is CASSSTLQGLSEAFF. Variable domain in full (rest from reference TRBV19 and TRBJ1-1): DGGITQSPKYLFRKEGQNVTLSCEQNLNHDAMYWYRQDPGQGLRLIYYSQIVNDFQKGDIAEGYSVSREKKESFPLTVTSAQKNPTAFYLCASSSTLQGLSEAFFGQGTRLTVV.

The V call is TRBV7-9, the J call TRBJ2-1, with TRBD2 identical over 12 bases. This CDR3 region has 16 residues. In germline, CDR1 is SEHNR, CDR2 FQNEAQ (reference sequence). The J segment lost 5 bases and the V segment lost 4 bases, leaving 6 bases of the junction unmatched. The CDR3 DNA sequence: TGTGCCAGCAGCTCCCCCCTAGCGGGAGGGGACAATGAGCAGTTCTTC. This translates into CASSSPLAGGDNEQFF.

V is TRBV28 and J is TRBJ2-2; 7 positions agree with TRBD1. Germline V gene data show CDR1 as MDHEN and CDR2 as SYDVKM. V trimming: 2 bases; J trimming: 5 bases; junction bases outside the gene matches: 5. The CDR3 contains 15 residues. The CDR3 spells CASSLRGLGTGELFF. As DNA, the CDR3 is TGTGCCAGCAGTTTAAGGGGGCTAGGAACCGGGGAGCTGTTTTTT.